Listed here are 8 T cell receptor beta chains from one sample, sequenced in a study of blood T cell repertoires in COVID-19. Generated by immunoSEQ multiplex PCR, the TCRdb table keeps only in-frame clones and is missing some. Among tens of thousands of clones listed, 86% were seen once. Specimen: peripheral blood. The receptor source for this set is a man between 45 and 60 years old in a cohort sampled during active COVID-19.

This sequence joins TRBV6-5 and TRBJ1-3; 10 nucleotides agree with TRBD1. V trimming: 2 bases; J trimming: 7 bases; junction bases outside the gene matches: 5. Germline values: CDR1 MNHEY, CDR2 SVGAGI. CDR3 length: 15 residues. This CDR3 reads CASSYQGQGSNTIYF. CDR3 bases: TGTGCCAGCAGTTACCAGGGACAGGGGAGTAACACCATATATTTT.

The chain couples TRBV5-5 to TRBJ2-7, with a possible D match to TRBD1 (6 bases). V lost 1 base, J lost 2 bases, and 16 bases lay in between. CDR3 length equals 16 residues. Germline V gives CDR1 SGHKS, CDR2 YYEKEE (reference sequence). The CDR3 here is CASSLSVGTSTYEQYF. For the CDR3, the DNA is TGTGCCAGCAGCTTGAGCGTCGGGACATCGACCTACGAGCAGTACTTC.

The gene calls are TRBV28 and TRBJ1-1; D is unclear. V was trimmed by 6 bases and J by 8 bases, leaving 16 bases between them. CDR1 is MDHEN and CDR2 is SYDVKM in the germline V gene. This CDR3 region has 13 residues. The CDR3 DNA is TGTGCCAGCAGCAGACGGGGTTCGGTGGAAGCTTTCTTT. This translates into CASSRRGSVEAFF.

This chain uses TRBV11-2 with TRBJ2-3, with TRBD2 as a possible D gene (6 bases). The germline V and J ends were trimmed by 5 bases and 2 bases, with 17 bases remaining between them. Germline V lookup: CDR1 SGHAT, CDR2 FQNNGV. The length of the CDR3 is 16 residues. The CDR3 bases are TGTGCCAGCAGCCCTCCCAGAGGCGGGGCCACAGATACGCAGTATTTT. This sequence encodes CASSPPRGGATDTQYF. The entire variable domain, with the rest obtained from reference TRBV11-2 and TRBJ2-3, is as follows: EAGVAQSPRYKIIEKRQSVAFWCNPISGHATLYWYQQILGQGPKLLIQFQNNGVVDDSQLPKDRFSAERLKGVDSTLKIQPAKLEDSAVYLCASSPPRGGATDTQYFGPGTRLTVL.

The genes are TRBV29-1 and TRBJ2-2, with 9 bases identical to TRBD2. CDR1 is SQVTM and CDR2 is ANQGSEA in the germline V gene. V dropped 0 bases and J dropped 4; count of bases not matched to a gene: 12. The CDR3 covers 18 residues. The CDR3 DNA reads TGCAGCGTTGAAGATCTTCAAAGTAGCGGGGGTTTCACCGGGGAGCTGTTTTTT. Encoded protein: CSVEDLQSSGGFTGELFF.

V is TRBV21-1 and J is TRBJ2-1; TRBD1 reflects the table's D call only, with no check against the DNA. TRBV21-1 is a known pseudogene. This CDR3 has 15 amino acids. The chain's CDR3 is CASNKGARQGNEQFF. In DNA form, the CDR3 reads TGTGCCAGCAACAAAGGAGCGCGGCAGGGCAATGAGCAGTTCTTC.

This chain connects TRBV27 to TRBJ1-2; 7 nucleotides line up with TRBD1. CDR1 MNHEY and CDR2 SMNVEV come from the germline V gene (reference sequence). The CDR3 consists of 15 residues. J was trimmed by 8 bases and V by 8 bases; bases with no gene match: 17. CDR3 residues: CASLVTRGSLGGYTF. The DNA of the CDR3 is TGTGCCAGCCTTGTTACCAGGGGGAGTCTAGGAGGCTACACCTTC.

The chain uses TRBV14 and TRBJ2-3, with D possibly TRBD2 on 6 matching bases. The CDR3 loop spans 14 amino acids. The germline CDR1 and CDR2 sequences are SGHDN and FVKESK. V lost 4 bases and J 7 bases, leaving 15 bases between the germline ends. CDR3 amino acids: CASSLDLLAHTQYF. The CDR3 DNA sequence: TGTGCCAGCAGCCTGGACTTACTAGCTCATACGCAGTATTTT.